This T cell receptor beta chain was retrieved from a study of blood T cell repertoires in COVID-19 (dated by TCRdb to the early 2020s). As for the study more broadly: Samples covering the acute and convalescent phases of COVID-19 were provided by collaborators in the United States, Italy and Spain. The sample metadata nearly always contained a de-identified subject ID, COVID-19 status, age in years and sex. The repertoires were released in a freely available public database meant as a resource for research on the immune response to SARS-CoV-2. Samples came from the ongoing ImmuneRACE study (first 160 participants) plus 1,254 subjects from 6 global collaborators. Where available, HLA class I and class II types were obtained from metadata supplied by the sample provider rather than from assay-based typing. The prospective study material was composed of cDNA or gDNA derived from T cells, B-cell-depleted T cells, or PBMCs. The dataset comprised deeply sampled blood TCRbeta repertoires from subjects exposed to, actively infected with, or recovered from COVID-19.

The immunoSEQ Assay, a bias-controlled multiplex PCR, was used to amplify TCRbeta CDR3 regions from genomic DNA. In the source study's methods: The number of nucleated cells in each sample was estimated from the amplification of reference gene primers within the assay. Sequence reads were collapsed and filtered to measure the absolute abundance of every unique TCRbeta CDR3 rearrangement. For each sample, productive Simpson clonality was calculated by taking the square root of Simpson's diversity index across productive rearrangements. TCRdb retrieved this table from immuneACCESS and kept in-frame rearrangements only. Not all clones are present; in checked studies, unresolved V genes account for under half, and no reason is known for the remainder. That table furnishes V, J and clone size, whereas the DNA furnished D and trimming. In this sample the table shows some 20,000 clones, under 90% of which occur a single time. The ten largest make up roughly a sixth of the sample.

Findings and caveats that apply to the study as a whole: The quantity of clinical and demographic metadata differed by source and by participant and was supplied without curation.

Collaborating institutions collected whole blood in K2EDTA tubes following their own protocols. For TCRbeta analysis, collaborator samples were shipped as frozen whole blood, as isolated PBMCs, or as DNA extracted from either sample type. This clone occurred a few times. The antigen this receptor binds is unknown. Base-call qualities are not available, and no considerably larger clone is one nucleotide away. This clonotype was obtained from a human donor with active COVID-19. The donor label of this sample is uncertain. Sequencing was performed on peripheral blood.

The CDR3 region has the sequence CASSWDSSYEQYF. The sequence in DNA is TGTGCCAGCAGCTGGGACAGCTCCTACGAGCAGTACTTC. This sequence uses TRBV7-9 and TRBJ2-7; 7 bases in between match TRBD1. CDR1 SEHNR and CDR2 FQNEAQ are derived from the germline V gene (reference sequence). Counted from cysteine to phenylalanine, this CDR3 has 13 amino acids. Here the CDR3 DNA is all that survives: 39 bases in frame from base 1. From V the trimming removes 4 bases and from J it removes 0 bases, while the gene matches leave 0 bases of the junction unaccounted for.